The 23 T cell receptor beta chains in this list originate from one sample, sequenced in a study of CD8 T cells in Susac syndrome. After extraction with the RNeasy kit, about 0.5 to 1 ug of the RNA was reverse transcribed using random hexamers. Each CDR3 protein is one row after TCRdb ran MiXCR on the immunoSEQ multiplex PCR reads. The sample contains roughly 100,000 distinct CDR3 sequences, approximately 94% of which appear only once. The sequenced material came from CD8+ T cells from PBMCs. The receptors were gathered from a human donor with Susac syndrome.

The chain combines TRBV27 with TRBJ2-7, with 13 bases that match TRBD2. This CDR3 spans 15 amino acids. Per the germline V gene, CDR1 is MNHEY and CDR2 is SMNVEV (reference sequence). Germline trimming cut 6 bases from V and 4 bases from J; bases unmatched to any gene: 6. CDR3 amino acids: CASSKGLAGTYEQYF. DNA for the CDR3: TGTGCCAGCAGCAAGGGACTAGCGGGGACGTACGAGCAGTACTTC.

This rearrangement joins TRBV27 to TRBJ1-2; TRBD1 matches 8 bases. Germline lookup yields CDR1 MNHEY and CDR2 SMNVEV (reference sequence). This CDR3 has 12 amino acids. V shed 5 bases, J shed 6 bases, and the junction held 2 bases outside the gene matches. The CDR3 here is CASSLTGDGYTF. CDR3 DNA: TGTGCCAGCAGTCTGACAGGGGATGGCTACACCTTC.

The rearrangement joins TRBV2 to TRBJ1-2; maybe TRBD1 (6 bases). Trimming took off 8 bases at V and 7 bases at J, with 11 bases between the two ends. Germline V lookup: CDR1 SNHLY, CDR2 FYNNEI. This CDR3 comprises 11 residues. The CDR3 here is CASRGAVGYTF. Here the CDR3 DNA reads TGTGCCAGCCGGGGGGCGGTTGGCTACACCTTC.

This clonotype was counted only a few times. The V call is TRBV6-1, the J call TRBJ2-1; TRBD2 aligns across 8 bases. This CDR3 has 14 amino acids. Looked up from germline, CDR1 is MNHNS and CDR2 is SASEGT. Trimming cost V 5 bases and J 4 bases; bases outside gene matches: 4. For the CDR3, the DNA is TGTGCCAGCAGTTCCCGGGGGGGATACAATGAGCAGTTCTTC. It yields the protein CASSSRGGYNEQFF.

V usage is TRBV3-1 and J usage is TRBJ2-4, with D possibly being TRBD1 (6 bases). The CDR3 sequence is 14 residues long. Trimming removed 3 bases at V and 6 bases at J, with 12 bases between. Germline lookup yields CDR1 LGHDT and CDR2 YNNKEL (reference sequence). The CDR3 is CASSQGQTVNIQYF. As DNA, the CDR3 is TGTGCCAGCAGCCAGGGACAAACCGTAAACATTCAGTACTTC.

The gene calls are TRBV6-1 and TRBJ1-4; D possibly corresponds to TRBD1 (5 bases). The ends were cut back, 6 bases at V and 4 bases at J, with 18 bases in the middle. This CDR3 region has 16 residues. Germline V gene sequence: CDR1 MNHNS, CDR2 SASEGT. The CDR3, as DNA: TGTGCCAGCAGAAGGGGTTTGGGGGGGAATAATGAAAAACTGTTTTTT. Translation gives CASRRGLGGNNEKLFF.

This sequence joins TRBV20-1 and TRBJ2-3; 7 bases line up with TRBD2. Germline V gene data show CDR1 as DFQATT and CDR2 as SNEGSKA (reference sequence). The CDR3 runs to 15 residues. Unmatched junction bases numbered 11, after V lost 6 bases and J lost 2 bases. The DNA of the CDR3 is TGCAGTGCAAAGCAATTTCGGGGGGACACAGATACGCAGTATTTT. It codes for CSAKQFRGDTDTQYF.

The rearrangement joins TRBV9 to TRBJ2-7; D not certain. This CDR3 contains 14 residues. The germline V gene encodes CDR1 SGDLS and CDR2 YYNGEE. V was shortened by 0 bases and J by 0 bases, with 7 bases between the two germline ends. For the CDR3, the DNA is TGTGCCAGCAGCGTAGGGGCCAGCTCCTACGAGCAGTACTTC. This sequence encodes CASSVGASSYEQYF.

The chain employs TRBV3-1 and TRBJ2-7; 7 nucleotides agree with TRBD2. Unmatched junction bases numbered 0, after V lost 3 bases and J lost 4 bases. This CDR3 is 12 amino acids long. CDR1 and CDR2 (germline): LGHDT, YNNKEL (reference sequence). CDR3 DNA: TGTGCCAGCAGCCACGGGGGGTACGAGCAGTACTTC. This encodes CASSHGGYEQYF.

There are a few counts of this clonotype. The J gene is TRBJ2-7, the V gene TRBV20-1; 7 bases line up with TRBD2. CDR3 length: 14 residues. The germline gives CDR1 DFQATT, CDR2 SNEGSKA (reference sequence). V dropped 0 bases and J dropped 4; count of bases not matched to a gene: 6. CDR3 residues: CSARDSGGGYEQYF. The CDR3 DNA sequence: TGCAGTGCTAGAGATTCGGGCGGGGGATACGAGCAGTACTTC.

A single count supports this clonotype. The CDR3 region is CASSLAGQPDGYTF. The CDR3 DNA follows: TGTGCCAGCAGCTTAGCGGGACAGCCCGATGGCTACACCTTC. V usage is TRBV7-9 and J usage is TRBJ1-2, with 7 bases aligning to TRBD1. The germline gives CDR1 SEHNR, CDR2 FQNEAQ (reference sequence). V lost 0 bases to trimming and J lost 6 bases; unmatched junction nucleotides: 4. This CDR3 is built from 14 residues.

V and J are TRBV4-2 and TRBJ2-7; TRBD2 matches 13 bases. Germline V gene sequence: CDR1 LGHNA, CDR2 YNFKEQ. CDR3 length: 19 residues. Unmatched junction bases numbered 12, after V lost 4 bases and J lost 0 bases. This CDR3 reads CASSRLTSGGLPSSYEQYF. CDR3 coding DNA: TGTGCCAGCAGCCGCCTGACTAGCGGGGGGCTACCGAGCTCCTACGAGCAGTACTTC.

This sequence joins TRBV9 and TRBJ1-2; TRBD1 aligns across 9 bases. Germline CDR1 SGDLS, CDR2 YYNGEE. V gave up 0 bases and J gave up 2 bases; unmatched junction bases: 5. This CDR3 has 16 amino acids. The DNA of the CDR3 is TGTGCCAGCAGCGTAGGCGGACAGGGGACCAACTATGGCTACACCTTC. The encoded protein is CASSVGGQGTNYGYTF. Filled out from reference TRBV9 and TRBJ1-2, the complete variable domain reads DSGVTQTPKHLITATGQRVTLRCSPRSGDLSVYWYQQSLDQGLQFLIQYYNGEERAKGNILERFSAQQFPDLHSELNLSSLELGDSALYFCASSVGGQGTNYGYTFGSGTRLTVV.

The rearrangement links TRBV9 to TRBJ2-7; D might be TRBD1 or TRBD2, each matching 5 bases. V was clipped by 4 bases and J by 6 bases, with 14 bases between them. The CDR3 has 13 residues. CDR1 and CDR2 from the germline V gene are SGDLS and YYNGEE. The CDR3 region has the DNA TGTGCCAGCAGCTTAGAGGGACCTAGCGAGCAGTACTTC. Residues: CASSLEGPSEQYF.

This chain links TRBV23-1 with TRBJ2-2; 10 bases match TRBD1. TRBV23-1 is an open reading frame whose function is uncertain. V lost 4 bases to trimming and J lost 4 bases; unmatched junction nucleotides: 15. This CDR3 has 19 residues. CDR3 residues: CASSPGQGPHPRCTGELFF. CDR3 in DNA: TGCGCCAGCAGTCCGGGACAGGGGCCACACCCACGATGCACCGGGGAGCTGTTTTTT.

The chain joins TRBV7-9 to TRBJ1-1; 10 bases are shared with TRBD1. Germline CDR1 and CDR2: SEHNR and FQNEAQ (reference sequence). Unmatched junction bases numbered 6, after V lost 3 bases and J lost 8 bases. This CDR3 region has 14 residues. The CDR3 DNA follows: TGTGCCAGCAGCTTCCAGGGACAGGGGTTGGAAGCTTTCTTT. Translating it yields CASSFQGQGLEAFF.

The V gene is TRBV18, the J gene TRBJ2-7, with a possible D match to TRBD1 (5 bases). Germline assignment: CDR1 KGHSH and CDR2 LQKENI. The V end was cut by 0 bases, the J end by 3 bases, with 9 bases between. The CDR3 loop spans 14 amino acids. This chain's CDR3 is CASSPPTQGYEQYF. CDR3 coding DNA: TGTGCCAGCTCACCACCGACCCAGGGCTACGAGCAGTACTTC.

The chain carries TRBV7-8 and TRBJ2-2, with TRBD1 identical over 8 bases. This CDR3 comprises 17 residues. The V and J ends lost 3 bases and 0 bases, in that order; junction bases with no gene match: 6. Germline CDR1 is SGHVS and CDR2 is FQNEAQ. The CDR3 reads CASSFTRTGTNTGELFF. The CDR3 DNA reads TGTGCCAGCAGCTTCACCCGGACAGGGACGAACACCGGGGAGCTGTTTTTT.

This clonotype was recorded a few times. The rearrangement uses TRBV7-8 and TRBJ2-1; TRBD2 matches 8 bases. CDR1 and CDR2 (germline): SGHVS, FQNEAQ. After removal of 4 bases from V and 7 bases from J, the junction contained 0 bases not matched to a gene. The CDR3 spans 12 residues. The CDR3 reads CASSSSGNEQFF. The CDR3 coding sequence is TGTGCCAGCAGCTCTAGCGGGAATGAGCAGTTCTTC.

The V gene is TRBV25-1, the J gene TRBJ2-2; D remains unclear. This CDR3 has 16 amino acids. V was pared by 2 bases and J by 2 bases, with 12 bases between. The germline CDR1 and CDR2 sequences are MGHDK and SYGVNS. The CDR3 loop reads CASSEGLRINTGELFF. The CDR3 nucleotides read TGTGCCAGCAGTGAAGGGCTCAGGATTAACACCGGGGAGCTGTTTTTT.

This clonotype was observed a single time. The J gene is TRBJ1-5, the V gene TRBV7-9; D uncertain. Trimming left V 5 bases short and J 0 bases short, with 5 bases between. The CDR3 consists of 13 residues. Germline lookup yields CDR1 SEHNR and CDR2 FQNEAQ (reference sequence). The CDR3 sequence: CASSQNSNQPQHF. CDR3 in DNA: TGTGCCAGCAGCCAAAATAGCAATCAGCCCCAGCATTTT.

V is TRBV4-1 and J is TRBJ2-7; D call uncertain. The CDR3 totals 12 residues. Germline CDR1 is MGHRA and CDR2 is YSYEKL. V was pared by 1 base and J by 6 bases, with 7 bases between. CDR3 in amino acids: CASSQASGEQYF. The CDR3 nucleotides are TGCGCCAGCAGCCAAGCCTCGGGCGAGCAGTACTTC.

The chain employs TRBV13 and TRBJ1-2; D is perhaps TRBD1 (6 bases). V was cut by 4 bases and J by 6 bases, with 12 bases left in between. The CDR3 sequence is 13 residues long. Germline lookup yields CDR1 PRHDT and CDR2 FYEKMQ (reference sequence). For the CDR3, the DNA is TGTGCCAGCAGCTCACAGGGTCACAATGGCTACACCTTC. Encoded protein: CASSSQGHNGYTF.